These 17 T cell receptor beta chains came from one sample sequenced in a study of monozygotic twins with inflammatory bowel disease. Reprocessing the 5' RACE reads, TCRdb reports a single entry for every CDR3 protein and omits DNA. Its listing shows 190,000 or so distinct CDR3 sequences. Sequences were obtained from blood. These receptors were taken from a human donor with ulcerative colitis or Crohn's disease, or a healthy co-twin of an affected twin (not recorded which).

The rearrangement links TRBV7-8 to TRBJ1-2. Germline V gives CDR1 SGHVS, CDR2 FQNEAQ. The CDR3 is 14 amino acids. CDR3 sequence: CASSPTERYYGYTF.

This CDR3 is CASNKGARYNEQFF. The V gene is TRBV5-1, the J gene TRBJ2-1; the D gene TCRdb calls, TRBD1, cannot be checked with no DNA. The CDR3 covers 14 residues. Per germline, CDR1 SGHRS and CDR2 YFSETQ. Looking up the rest from reference TRBV5-1 and TRBJ2-1 gives the full variable domain: KAGVTQTPRYLIKTRGQQVTLSCSPISGHRSVSWYQQTPGQGLQFLFEYFSETQRNKGNFPGRFSGRQFSNSRSEMNVSTLELGDSALYLCASNKGARYNEQFFGPGTRLTVL.

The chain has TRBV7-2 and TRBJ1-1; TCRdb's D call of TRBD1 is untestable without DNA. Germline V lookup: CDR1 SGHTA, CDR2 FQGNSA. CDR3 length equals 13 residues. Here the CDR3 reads CASTQQGNTEAFF.

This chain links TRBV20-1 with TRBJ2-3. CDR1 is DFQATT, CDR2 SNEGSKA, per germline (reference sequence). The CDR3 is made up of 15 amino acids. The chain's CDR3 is CSASRRATSTDTQYF.

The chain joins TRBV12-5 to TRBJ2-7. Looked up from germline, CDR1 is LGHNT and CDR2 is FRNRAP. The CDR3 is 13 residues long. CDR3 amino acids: CASGRTGPYEQYF.

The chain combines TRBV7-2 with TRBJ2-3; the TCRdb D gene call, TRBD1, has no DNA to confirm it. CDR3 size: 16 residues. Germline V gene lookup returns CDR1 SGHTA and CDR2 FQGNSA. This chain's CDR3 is CASSPFGGRGTDTQYF.

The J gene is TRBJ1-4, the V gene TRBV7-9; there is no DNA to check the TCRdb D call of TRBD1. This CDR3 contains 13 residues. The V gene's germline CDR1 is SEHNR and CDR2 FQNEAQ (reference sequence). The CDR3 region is CASSPEGVEKLFF.

The CDR3 loop reads CASSFRLFAEAFF. The chain uses TRBV5-5 and TRBJ1-1. Germline CDR1 and CDR2: SGHKS and YYEKEE (reference sequence). The CDR3 is 13 amino acids.

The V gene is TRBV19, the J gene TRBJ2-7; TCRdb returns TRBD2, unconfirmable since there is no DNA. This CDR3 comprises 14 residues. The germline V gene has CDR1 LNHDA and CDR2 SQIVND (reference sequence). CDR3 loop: CASSILGLSYEQYF.

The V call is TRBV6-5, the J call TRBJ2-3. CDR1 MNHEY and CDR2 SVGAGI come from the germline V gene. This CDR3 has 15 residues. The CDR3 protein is CASSYATASTDTQYF.

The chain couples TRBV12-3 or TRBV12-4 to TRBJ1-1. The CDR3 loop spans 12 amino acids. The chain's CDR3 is CASSFVAEEAFF.

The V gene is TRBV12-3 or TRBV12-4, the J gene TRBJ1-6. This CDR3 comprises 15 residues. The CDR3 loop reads CASKMGGYNNSPLHF.

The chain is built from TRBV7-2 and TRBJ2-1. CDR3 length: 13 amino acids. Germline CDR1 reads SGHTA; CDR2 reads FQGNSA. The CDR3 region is CASSLTDYNEQFF.

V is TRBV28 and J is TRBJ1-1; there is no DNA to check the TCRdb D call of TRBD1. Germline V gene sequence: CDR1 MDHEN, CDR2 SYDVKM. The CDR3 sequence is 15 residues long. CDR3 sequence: CASRPGGLVNTEAFF. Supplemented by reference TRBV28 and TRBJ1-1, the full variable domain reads DVKVTQSSRYLVKRTGEKVFLECVQDMDHENMFWYRQDPGLGLRLIYFSYDVKMKEKGDIPEGYSVSREKKERFSLILESASTNQTSMYLCASRPGGLVNTEAFFGQGTRLTVV.

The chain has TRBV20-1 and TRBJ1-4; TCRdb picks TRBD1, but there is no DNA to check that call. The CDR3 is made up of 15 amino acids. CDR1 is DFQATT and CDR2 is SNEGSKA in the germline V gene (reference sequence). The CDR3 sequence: CSARDPTREYEKLFF.

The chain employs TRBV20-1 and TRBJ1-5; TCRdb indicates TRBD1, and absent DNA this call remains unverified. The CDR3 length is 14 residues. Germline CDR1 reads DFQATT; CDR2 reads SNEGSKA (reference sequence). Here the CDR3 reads CSARVSGVNQPQHF.

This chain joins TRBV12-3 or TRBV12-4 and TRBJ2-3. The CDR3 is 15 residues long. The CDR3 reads CASSLAARFTDTQYF.